These 20 T cell receptor beta chains share one sample of origin, sequenced in a study of beta chain features in type 1 diabetes (dated by TCRdb to between 2017 and 2018). Library preparation used the immunoSEQ multiplex PCR assay. The High Capacity cDNA Reverse Transcription Kit was used to reverse transcribe all of the isolated RNA, meaning that expressed TCRB transcripts were what got sequenced. TCRdb provides this immuneACCESS table in a form limited to in-frame rearrangements. Some clones are lacking; in checked studies, under half of them reflect an unresolved V gene, and why the rest are absent is not known. The sample records roughly 240,000 clones, roughly 14% of which are singletons. Around 0.026% of the sample is held by the ten biggest clonotypes. The sequenced material came from naive CD4+ T cells from blood. The intended sense of this specimen's cell subset or site label: true naive CD4+ T cells. These receptors were taken from a woman in her thirties or forties in good health.

This clone turned up a few times. The chain couples TRBV7-9 to TRBJ2-5; D is unresolved. The CDR3 covers 14 residues. Germline CDR1 and CDR2: SEHNR and FQNEAQ (reference sequence). Deletions cut 2 bases from V and 5 bases from J, with 12 bases between. The CDR3 bases are TGTGCCAGCAGCTTACTTGTAGACGGGGAGACCCAGTACTTC. Translated, it gives CASSLLVDGETQYF.

J is TRBJ2-1 and V is TRBV10-3, with D unclear. V lost 3 bases to trimming and J lost 7 bases, with 16 bases between them. Germline-derived CDR1 and CDR2 are ENHRY and SYGVKD. The CDR3 contains 15 residues. In nucleotides, the CDR3 is TGTGCCATCAGTGAAGAAAGACTCTATGAAAATGAGCAGTTCTTC. This sequence encodes CAISEERLYENEQFF.

The chain joins TRBV6-5 to TRBJ1-4; D is unresolved. The germline V and J ends were trimmed by 6 bases and 7 bases, with 18 bases remaining between them. Per the germline V gene, CDR1 is MNHEY and CDR2 is SVGAGI. The CDR3 extends over 15 amino acids. Written as DNA, the CDR3 is TGTGCCAGCAGAGGTTTCGGGGATTTCTCTGAAAAACTGTTTTTT. Translation: CASRGFGDFSEKLFF.

The chain carries TRBV5-1 and TRBJ1-6, with 7 nucleotides matching TRBD1. CDR1 and CDR2 from the germline V gene are SGHRS and YFSETQ. The V segment lost 0 bases and the J segment 3 bases; nucleotides outside the gene matches: 3. The CDR3 is 16 amino acids. This chain's CDR3 is CASSLEGAVYNSPLHF. The CDR3 DNA sequence: TGCGCCAGCAGCTTGGAGGGGGCAGTCTATAATTCACCCCTCCACTTT.

This clone showed up just a few times. The chain combines TRBV21-1 with TRBJ2-5; the D call in the table, TRBD2, was not verified against the DNA. TRBV21-1 is termed a pseudogene. The CDR3 length is 16 residues. The CDR3 here is CASSNAGLRVQETQYF. Here the CDR3 DNA reads TGTGCCAGCAGCAACGCCGGTCTGAGAGTCCAAGAGACCCAGTACTTC.

A single count supports this clone. The genes are TRBV6-1 and TRBJ2-7, with a weak D call TRBD1 (5 bases). The V end was cut by 4 bases, the J end by 2 bases, with 18 bases between. CDR3 size: 16 residues. In germline, CDR1 is MNHNS, CDR2 SASEGT. The CDR3 DNA sequence: TGTGCCAGCAGTGTGGTCTTGACAGTACCTACCTACGAGCAGTACTTC. Amino acids: CASSVVLTVPTYEQYF.

The J gene is TRBJ2-7, the V gene TRBV7-9, with 7 bases that match TRBD2. Germline V CDR1 and CDR2: SEHNR, FQNEAQ (reference sequence). The ends lost 3 bases at V and 4 bases at J; junction bases unmatched: 3. This CDR3 is 13 amino acids long. For the CDR3, the DNA is TGTGCCAGCAGCTTCGGGGGGTCGTACGAGCAGTACTTC. Translation gives CASSFGGSYEQYF.

Of note for this clone: The same CDR3 is also encoded by other DNA sequences in this sample. The CDR3 nucleotides read TGTGCCAGCAGTTACGGGGGAGGAACTGAAGCTTTCTTT. Protein: CASSYGGGTEAFF. The chain carries TRBV6-5 and TRBJ1-1; tentative D call: TRBD1 (5 bases). The germline V gene has CDR1 MNHEY and CDR2 SVGAGI. The ends were cut back, 2 bases at V and 5 bases at J, with 9 bases in the middle. CDR3 length: 13 residues.

The V call is TRBV18, the J call TRBJ1-6; 7 bases are shared with TRBD1. J was trimmed by 8 bases and V by 2 bases; bases with no gene match: 12. The germline V gene has CDR1 KGHSH and CDR2 LQKENI. The CDR3 has 17 residues. In DNA form, the CDR3 reads TGTGCCAGCTCACCAAATCAACAGGGGAGGATGGATTCACCCCTCCACTTT. Amino acid sequence: CASSPNQQGRMDSPLHF.

This clone was counted many times. This chain joins TRBV29-1 and TRBJ2-7; 8 bases match TRBD1. The CDR3 length is 12 residues. Germline trimming cut 7 bases from V and 5 bases from J; bases unmatched to any gene: 7. Germline values: CDR1 SQVTM, CDR2 ANQGSEA. The CDR3 reads CSALDRVNEQYF. Here the CDR3 DNA reads TGCAGCGCCCTGGACAGGGTCAACGAGCAGTACTTC.

This clone showed up just a few times. CDR3 residues: CASRKPGLETDTQYF. The CDR3 DNA follows: TGTGCCAGTAGGAAGCCGGGACTAGAGACAGATACGCAGTATTTT. The chain couples TRBV19 to TRBJ2-3; 8 bases are shared with TRBD2. The CDR3 runs 15 residues. The germline V gene encodes CDR1 LNHDA and CDR2 SQIVND (reference sequence). Trimming cost V 6 bases and J 3 bases; bases outside gene matches: 8.

The sample holds many counts of this clone. This sequence joins TRBV7-2 and TRBJ2-3; perhaps TRBD2 as D (6 bases). Germline loops: CDR1 SGHTA, CDR2 FQGNSA. The V end was cut by 5 bases, the J end by 4 bases, with 10 bases between. CDR3 length equals 13 residues. CDR3 bases: TGTGCCAGCAGCACTCGACTAGCAGATACGCAGTATTTT. Translation: CASSTRLADTQYF.

This clone was detected only a few times. This chain joins TRBV7-2 and TRBJ1-6, with TRBD1 as a possible D gene (6 bases). V shed 5 bases and J shed 5 bases, with 13 bases lying between them. The germline CDR1 and CDR2 sequences are SGHTA and FQGNSA. The CDR3 is 15 residues long. In nucleotides, the CDR3 is TGTGCCAGCAGCCACAGGACAGCCGATAATTCACCCCTCCACTTT. Encoded protein: CASSHRTADNSPLHF.

This clone turned up a few times. This sequence joins TRBV12-5 and TRBJ2-3; maybe TRBD1 (5 bases). The germline V and J ends were trimmed by 6 bases and 7 bases, with 20 bases remaining between them. This CDR3 has 15 residues. Germline V gives CDR1 LGHNT, CDR2 FRNRAP. CDR3 in amino acids: CASGVDSHRQHTQYF. The CDR3 nucleotides read TGTGCTAGTGGGGTCGACTCACATAGACAGCATACGCAGTATTTT.

This clone showed up just a few times. V and J are TRBV5-1 and TRBJ1-4, with a tentative D call TRBD1 (6 bases). CDR1 and CDR2 (germline): SGHRS, YFSETQ. The CDR3 runs 16 residues. The germline V and J ends were trimmed by 4 bases and 2 bases, with 15 bases remaining between them. The CDR3 region is CASSRIQGATNEKLFF. The CDR3 DNA is TGCGCCAGCAGCAGAATACAGGGAGCGACTAATGAAAAACTGTTTTTT.

In its sample, this clone was seen a few times. The V gene is TRBV5-4, the J gene TRBJ2-1; maybe TRBD2 (5 bases). V was shortened by 3 bases and J by 5 bases, with 9 bases between the two germline ends. This CDR3 region has 13 residues. Looked up from germline, CDR1 is SGHNT and CDR2 is YYREEE (reference sequence). The chain's CDR3 is CASSWEPNNEQFF. The CDR3 coding sequence is TGTGCCAGCAGCTGGGAGCCAAACAATGAGCAGTTCTTC.

The chain recombines TRBV6-5 with TRBJ2-3; D is undetermined. The germline V gene encodes CDR1 MNHEY and CDR2 SVGAGI. This CDR3 has 13 amino acids. Between the trimmed V and J ends, which lost 6 bases and 4 bases, there was a span of 11 bases. The CDR3 DNA follows: TGTGCCAGCAGCCCCGGGTATTCAGATACGCAGTATTTT. Translation: CASSPGYSDTQYF.

The chain's CDR3 is CASSDPTGANYGYTF. The CDR3 bases are TGTGCCAGCAGCGACCCCACAGGGGCTAACTATGGCTACACCTTC. The V gene is TRBV7-9, the J gene TRBJ1-2; 7 bases are a match to TRBD1. The CDR3 covers 15 residues. With 5 bases clipped from V and 0 bases from J, the junction kept 6 bases outside the gene matches. Germline V gene lookup returns CDR1 SEHNR and CDR2 FQNEAQ (reference sequence).

This chain connects TRBV7-9 to TRBJ2-2; 9 bases are shared with TRBD1. The CDR3 covers 16 residues. The junction had 11 bases not matched to a gene; V was cut back by 3 bases and J by 9 bases. Germline values: CDR1 SEHNR, CDR2 FQNEAQ (reference sequence). The CDR3 loop reads CASSFRTGVPPRELFF. DNA of the CDR3: TGTGCCAGCAGCTTTCGGACAGGGGTCCCCCCGCGGGAGCTGTTTTTT.

This clone was recorded a few times. The V and J genes are TRBV2 and TRBJ1-1; no clear D gene. The germline V gene has CDR1 SNHLY and CDR2 FYNNEI. The CDR3 is 15 amino acids. V was cut by 1 base and J by 3 bases, with 12 bases left in between. CDR3 loop: CASSEVSPRDTEAFF. The CDR3 DNA is TGTGCCAGCAGTGAAGTTAGCCCCCGGGACACTGAAGCTTTCTTT.